Presented here are 11 T cell receptor beta chains from one specimen sequenced in a study of blood T cell repertoires in COVID-19 (dated by TCRdb to 2018 to 2021). Libraries were built with the immunoSEQ multiplex PCR assay. TCRdb retrieved this table from immuneACCESS and kept in-frame rearrangements only. Not all clones are present; in checked studies, unresolved V genes account for under half, and no reason is known for the remainder. The sample table lists 450,000 or so clones, roughly 90% of them with a count of one. Roughly 1.6% of the sample comes from the top ten. The sequencing sample was made of peripheral blood. Source of these receptors: a woman in her forties with COVID-19, enrolled during active disease.

The chain links TRBV29-1 to TRBJ1-1, with a weak D call TRBD1 (6 bases). V lost 0 bases to trimming and J lost 0 bases, with 8 bases between them. The CDR3 has 14 residues. Germline CDR1 is SQVTM and CDR2 is ANQGSEA. CDR3 in amino acids: CSVEDTGLNTEAFF. The CDR3 region has the DNA TGCAGCGTTGAAGACACAGGGTTGAACACTGAAGCTTTCTTT.

The chain links TRBV6-2 or TRBV6-3 to TRBJ2-4; D unresolved. The CDR3 is made up of 15 amino acids. The V and J ends lost 2 bases and 0 bases respectively, with 8 bases between them. CDR1 is MNHEY and CDR2 is SVGEGT in the germline V gene. The CDR3 coding sequence is TGTGCCAGCAGTTACCCCGGTCTAGCCAAAAACATTCAGTACTTC. Amino acid sequence: CASSYPGLAKNIQYF.

The rearrangement links TRBV7-2 to TRBJ2-7, with a tentative D call TRBD1 (6 bases). The CDR3 sequence is 15 residues long. Germline loops: CDR1 SGHTA, CDR2 FQGNSA. Trimming cost V 5 bases and J 2 bases, with 16 bases left between them. CDR3 coding DNA: TGTGCCAGCAGCCCGGTACGACAGGAAACCTACGAGCAGTACTTC. Translated: CASSPVRQETYEQYF.

The chain uses TRBV28 and TRBJ1-2; D is perhaps TRBD1 (5 bases). Trimming pared 6 bases from V and 8 bases from J, leaving 16 bases between. The CDR3 spans 13 residues. Germline V CDR1 and CDR2: MDHEN, SYDVKM. The CDR3 DNA reads as TGTGCCAGCAGGCTTGGAGGGGAGGCGGGCTACACCTTC. It is translated as CASRLGGEAGYTF.

Note on this clone: One end of the junction does not line up with germline, which may come from a read error. The rearrangement uses TRBV16 and TRBJ1-2; D call uncertain. In germline, CDR1 is KGHSY, CDR2 FQNENV. The CDR3 runs 13 residues. The CDR3 here is CASSPDQPRGSHF. DNA of the CDR3: TGTGCCAGCAGCCCAGACCAGCCTCGGGGTTCTCACTTC.

V gene TRBV19 combines with J gene TRBJ1-5; 10 positions match TRBD1. Germline V gives CDR1 LNHDA, CDR2 SQIVND (reference sequence). V dropped 1 base and J dropped 3; count of bases not matched to a gene: 3. The CDR3 spans 16 residues. CDR3 region: CASSIGGTGANQPQHF. The CDR3 coding sequence is TGTGCCAGTAGTATAGGGGGGACAGGGGCCAATCAGCCCCAGCATTTT. The variable domain in full, with the rest retrieved from reference TRBV19 and TRBJ1-5, is DGGITQSPKYLFRKEGQNVTLSCEQNLNHDAMYWYRQDPGQGLRLIYYSQIVNDFQKGDIAEGYSVSREKKESFPLTVTSAQKNPTAFYLCASSIGGTGANQPQHFGDGTRLSIL.

The gene calls are TRBV6-2 or TRBV6-3 and TRBJ2-7; TRBD1 is a possible D gene (7 bases). The germline gives CDR1 MNHEY, CDR2 SVGEGT. This CDR3 contains 14 residues. With 6 bases removed from V and 6 bases from J, the gap between germline ends came to 18 bases. The CDR3 reads CASSLGQGGREQYF. As DNA, the CDR3 is TGTGCCAGCAGCCTGGGGCAGGGGGGCCGCGAGCAGTACTTC.

The chain has TRBV2 and TRBJ1-1; D not resolved. Germline-derived CDR1 and CDR2 are SNHLY and FYNNEI. The CDR3 loop spans 13 amino acids. V shed 8 bases and J shed 3 bases, with 13 bases lying between them. The CDR3 reads CASQTYPDTEAFF. The CDR3 coding sequence is TGTGCCAGCCAAACCTACCCGGACACTGAAGCTTTCTTT. The variable domain in full, completed from reference TRBV2 and TRBJ1-1, reads EPEVTQTPSHQVTQMGQEVILRCVPISNHLYFYWYRQILGQKVEFLVSFYNNEISEKSEIFDDQFSVERPDGSNFTLKIRSTKLEDSAMYFCASQTYPDTEAFFGQGTRLTVV.

V gene TRBV5-1 combines with J gene TRBJ2-6, with 8 nucleotides matching TRBD1. The CDR3 sequence is 17 residues long. CDR1 is SGHRS, CDR2 YFSETQ, per germline. After removal of 4 bases from V and 0 bases from J, the junction contained 6 bases not matched to a gene. In DNA, the CDR3 is TGCGCCAGCAGCCCGGGACAGGCAATCTCTGGGGCCAACGTCCTGACTTTC. Protein sequence: CASSPGQAISGANVLTF.

The J gene is TRBJ1-2, the V gene TRBV6-5; no clear D. The CDR3 has 14 residues. Germline V CDR1 and CDR2: MNHEY, SVGAGI. Trimming shortened V by 7 bases and J by 3 bases, and 15 bases separated the two germline ends. CDR3 coding DNA: TGTGCCAGCAAATACGGGGTCTTCGACTATGGCTACACCTTC. The encoded protein is CASKYGVFDYGYTF.

A few counts support this clone. The chain recombines TRBV6-5 with TRBJ2-1; a weak D match, TRBD2 (6 bases). The CDR3 is 14 amino acids. Per the germline V gene, CDR1 is MNHEY and CDR2 is SVGAGI. V dropped 8 bases and J dropped 0 bases, with 11 bases sitting between them. CDR3 sequence reads: CASDSDYSYNEQFF. The CDR3 nucleotides are TGTGCCAGCGACTCGGACTACTCCTACAATGAGCAGTTCTTC.